Below, one T cell receptor beta chain is given with its context. What it binds is unknown. These data originate in a study of cytomegalovirus exposure and HLA in healthy donors. Study results and caveats: The majority of TCR sequences were rare, yet some public TCRs appeared in many donors. Later analysis identified several of the most significant clusters that appeared linked to common viral pathogens.

Both 60 Vbeta primers and 13 Jbeta primers went into the PCR. TCRdb keeps only in-frame clones here, not all; method: immunoSEQ multiplex PCR. The sample contains more than 100,000 clones, 70% to 80% of which appear only once. The V gene lost 2 bases and the J gene lost 7 bases, with 8 bases spanning the gap. Looked up from germline, CDR1 is SNHLY and CDR2 is FYNNEI. The CDR3 covers 12 residues. The receptor comes from a woman in her thirties or forties in good health and CMV-seropositive. The rearrangement joins TRBV2 to TRBJ1-2, with a possible D match to TRBD1 (5 bases). Material for sequencing was PBMCs. The CDR3 coding sequence is TGTGCCAGCAGTGAAACACAGGTTGGCTACACCTTC. As protein: CASSETQVGYTF.